A single sample gave rise to the 9 T cell receptor beta chains below, sequenced in a study of regulatory T cells in long-lasting Graves disease. Indicated time point: persistent/refractory GD, antithyroid drugs over 5 years with positive TRAb. After RNA was extracted from PBMCs, the TCR library was made from it. iRepertoire HTBI primers and Arm-PCR of CDR3 regions built TCR beta libraries. MiXCR was run by TCRdb on the multiplex PCR reads, yielding one entry per CDR3 protein. The sample has roughly 300,000 distinct CDR3 sequences; 22% are singletons. This specimen was peripheral blood mononuclear cells (PBMCs), taken when the disease was refractory, from a patient treated with antithyroid drugs. Every receptor here comes from a female donor with Graves disease.

This clonotype was found many times. The genes are TRBV7-2 and TRBJ2-7; D call uncertain. Looked up from germline, CDR1 is SGHTA and CDR2 is FQGNSA. The V end was cut by 5 bases, the J end by 3 bases, with 11 bases between. CDR3 length: 13 residues. In nucleotides, the CDR3 is TGTGCCAGCAGCCTGACCGGTAACTACGAGCAGTACTTC. Translated: CASSLTGNYEQYF.

The sample holds a few counts of this clonotype. CDR3 sequence: CASSLVGTSGRDEQFF. CDR3 in DNA: TGTGCCAGCAGCTTAGTTGGGACTAGCGGGAGGGATGAGCAGTTCTTC. The chain joins TRBV7-8 to TRBJ2-1; 16 bases align to TRBD2. The CDR3 contains 16 residues. CDR1 is SGHVS, CDR2 FQNEAQ, per germline. J lost 8 bases, V lost 1 base, and 2 bases had no gene match.

This clonotype has a count of ten or more. V usage is TRBV28 and J usage is TRBJ1-2; D is unresolved. The CDR3 spans 13 residues. Trimming shortened V by 7 bases and J by 2 bases, and 11 bases separated the two germline ends. The germline CDR1 and CDR2 sequences are MDHEN and SYDVKM. The CDR3: CASTWTGNYGYTF. In nucleotides, the CDR3 is TGTGCCAGCACCTGGACGGGAAACTATGGCTACACCTTC.

This chain connects TRBV9 to TRBJ2-5; 10 bases are shared with TRBD2. With 4 bases clipped from V and 4 bases from J, the junction kept 10 bases outside the gene matches. Germline V CDR1 and CDR2: SGDLS, YYNGEE. The length of the CDR3 is 16 residues. The CDR3 bases are TGTGCCAGCAGCCAGAGCGGGAGGGCCCGGATAGAGACCCAGTACTTC. This sequence encodes CASSQSGRARIETQYF.

Many counts were recorded for this clonotype. The V call is TRBV20-1, the J call TRBJ1-6; 10 nucleotides align to TRBD1. From germline, CDR1 is DFQATT and CDR2 SNEGSKA (reference sequence). V dropped 3 bases and J dropped 10; count of bases not matched to a gene: 9. There are 15 residues in the CDR3. The CDR3 reads CSASGGQGDASPLHF. The CDR3 bases are TGCAGTGCTAGCGGCGGACAGGGGGACGCATCACCCCTCCACTTT.

The sample holds many counts of this clonotype. The chain recombines TRBV27 with TRBJ2-7; a weak D match, TRBD1 (5 bases). The V end was cut by 3 bases, the J end by 0 bases, with 12 bases between. Germline CDR1 MNHEY, CDR2 SMNVEV (reference sequence). This CDR3 is 15 amino acids long. The CDR3 here is CASSFLAGNSYEQYF. The CDR3, as DNA: TGTGCCAGCAGTTTCTTGGCAGGGAACTCCTACGAGCAGTACTTC.

This clonotype occurred a few times. At one of its ends the junction is not consistent with the germline gene, which may arise from a read error. The chain employs TRBV7-2 and TRBJ1-6; D is undetermined. This CDR3 is built from 15 residues. Germline V gene lookup returns CDR1 SGHTA and CDR2 FQGNSA. CDR3 protein: CANSFLNRVGSPLHF. The CDR3 coding sequence is TGTGCCAACAGCTTTCTTAACCGCGTGGGTTCACCCCTCCACTTT.

A note on this clonotype: A much larger clone lies one base from this, so it may be a read error. The CDR3 nucleotides read TGTGCCAGCAGTTCAACCTCAGGGTCATCTTTTCTCTACGAGCAGTACTTC. Protein product: CASSSTSGSSFLYEQYF. The J gene is TRBJ2-7, the V gene TRBV28, with D perhaps TRBD1 (5 bases). Per the germline V gene, CDR1 is MDHEN and CDR2 is SYDVKM. The CDR3 length is 17 residues. Trimming left V 4 bases short and J 3 bases short, with 22 bases between.

This clonotype was counted a few times. The rearrangement uses TRBV5-4 and TRBJ2-5, with 9 positions matching TRBD2. The trim removed 4 bases at V and 3 bases at J, leaving 7 bases unmatched. This CDR3 is built from 15 residues. Germline CDR1 and CDR2: SGHNT and YYREEE (reference sequence). The CDR3 nucleotides are TGTGCCAGCAGCACGGTCGCGGGAGGGGAAGAGACCCAGTACTTC. Protein: CASSTVAGGEETQYF.